This is a list of T cell receptor beta chains from one sample in a study of T cell repertoires in cytomegalovirus infection. Their specific antigens are unknown. TCRdb itself ran the reads through MiXCR, one entry per CDR3 protein. The data hold about 46,000 distinct CDR3 sequences, with about 20% observed a single time. The sequenced material came from PBMCs, sequenced either directly or after in vitro stimulation (not recorded which). The source is a human donor in good health (CMV status not recorded). Some clones in this sample may be carry-over from other donors' samples. The CDR3 runs from the conserved cysteine through the conserved F or W. The order of the fields is CDR3 length, V gene, clone size, J gene, D gene, CDR3 protein, CDR3 DNA. D genes are given only for firm matches. Size tells how often a clone was seen (once, few, many) or the class of an expanded clone, and some rows leave it out.

length: 15; V: TRBV5-4; size: few; J: TRBJ2-6; D: NA; CDR3: CASSFSGSGANVLTF; DNA: TGTGCCAGCAGCTTTTCGGGCTCTGGGGCCAACGTCCTGACTTTC
length: 16; V: TRBV7-6; size: NA; J: TRBJ2-7; D: NA; CDR3: CASSFQGLGAFNEQYF; DNA: TGTGCCAGCAGCTTTCAGGGTTTGGGGGCATTCAACGAGCAGTACTTC
length: 15; V: TRBV6-2/TRBV6-3; size: NA; J: TRBJ1-1; D: TRBD1; CDR3: CASSSGQGARDEAFF; DNA: TGTGCCAGCAGTTCCGGACAGGGGGCGCGGGATGAAGCTTTCTTT
length: 15; V: TRBV20-1; size: few; J: TRBJ2-7; D: NA; CDR3: CSAYSGGVLGYEQYF; DNA: TGCAGTGCTTACTCCGGGGGAGTCCTCGGCTACGAGCAGTACTTC
length: 15; V: TRBV10-3; size: large; J: TRBJ2-3; D: TRBD1; CDR3: CASRGTGRVADTQYF; DNA: TGTGCCTCCAGGGGGACAGGGAGAGTGGCAGATACGCAGTATTTT
length: 15; V: TRBV24-1; size: many; J: TRBJ2-5; D: TRBD2; CDR3: CATSDGLAGTETQYF; DNA: TGTGCCACCAGTGATGGACTAGCGGGGACAGAGACCCAGTACTTC
length: 16; V: TRBV4-2; size: few; J: TRBJ2-3; D: NA; CDR3: CASSQAARAAGDTQYF; DNA: TGTGCCAGCAGCCAAGCCGCGCGGGCTGCCGGAGATACGCAGTATTTT
length: 14; V: TRBV2; size: NA; J: TRBJ2-7; D: TRBD2; CDR3: CASSLAGVIYEQYF; DNA: TGTGCCAGCAGTTTAGCGGGAGTCATATACGAGCAGTACTTC
length: 13; V: TRBV3-1; size: NA; J: TRBJ2-7; D: NA; CDR3: CASSHPHAYEQYF; DNA: TGTGCCAGCAGCCACCCCCATGCCTACGAGCAGTACTTC
length: 13; V: TRBV3-1; size: few; J: TRBJ2-7; D: NA; CDR3: CASSQVNVYEQYF; DNA: TGTGCCAGCAGCCAAGTTAACGTCTACGAGCAGTACTTC
length: 17; V: TRBV4-1; size: few; J: TRBJ2-4; D: NA; CDR3: CASSPPGASRAKNIQYF; DNA: TGCGCCAGCAGCCCCCCGGGGGCCAGTAGAGCCAAAAACATTCAGTACTTC
length: 17; V: TRBV7-2; size: many; J: TRBJ2-3; D: TRBD2; CDR3: CASSLVTSGASTDTQYF; DNA: TGTGCCAGCAGCTTAGTCACTAGCGGGGCCAGCACAGATACGCAGTATTTT
length: 13; V: TRBV7-9; size: few; J: TRBJ2-7; D: NA; CDR3: CASSPSTSYEQYF; DNA: TGTGCCAGCAGCCCATCGACCTCCTACGAGCAGTACTTC
length: 17; V: TRBV7-7; size: many; J: TRBJ2-5; D: TRBD2; CDR3: CASSPRLAGGPQETQYF; DNA: TGTGCCAGCAGCCCGCGACTAGCGGGGGGGCCCCAAGAGACCCAGTACTTC
length: 12; V: TRBV28; size: NA; J: TRBJ1-2; D: NA; CDR3: CASSPQGYGYTF; DNA: TGTGCCAGCAGCCCACAGGGCTATGGCTACACCTTC
length: 13; V: TRBV29-1; size: few; J: TRBJ1-2; D: NA; CDR3: CSVDSSDFYGYTF; DNA: TGCAGCGTTGATAGTTCGGATTTCTATGGCTACACCTTC
length: 12; V: TRBV7-2; size: once; J: TRBJ2-1; D: NA; CDR3: CASSPNHREQFF; DNA: TGTGCCAGCAGCCCCAACCACCGTGAGCAGTTCTTC
length: 14; V: TRBV29-1; size: many; J: TRBJ2-2; D: NA; CDR3: CSVVLAANTGELFF; DNA: TGCAGCGTTGTTCTAGCAGCGAACACCGGGGAGCTGTTTTTT
length: 11; V: TRBV29-1; size: NA; J: TRBJ2-1; D: NA; CDR3: CSVEYYNEQFF; DNA: TGCAGCGTTGAATACTACAATGAGCAGTTCTTC
length: 12; V: TRBV5-5; size: many; J: TRBJ1-1; D: NA; CDR3: CASSRGGNEAFF; DNA: TGTGCCAGCAGCCGAGGGGGGAATGAAGCTTTCTTT
length: 15; V: TRBV9; size: many; J: TRBJ1-2; D: TRBD1; CDR3: CASSVGQFDGKGYTF; DNA: TGTGCCAGCAGCGTGGGACAGTTCGACGGGAAAGGCTACACCTTC
length: 13; V: TRBV7-8; size: many; J: TRBJ2-1; D: NA; CDR3: CASSTRQGGEQFF; DNA: TGTGCCAGCAGCACTCGACAGGGAGGGGAGCAGTTCTTC
length: 17; V: TRBV5-1; size: NA; J: TRBJ2-3; D: TRBD2; CDR3: CASRIEAGGPSTDTQYF; DNA: TGCGCCAGCAGGATCGAGGCGGGGGGGCCTAGCACAGATACGCAGTATTTT
length: 14; V: TRBV7-9; size: NA; J: TRBJ2-1; D: NA; CDR3: CASSLLNRHNEQFF; DNA: TGTGCCAGCAGCTTATTGAACAGACACAATGAGCAGTTCTTC
length: 14; V: TRBV7-2; size: NA; J: TRBJ2-5; D: NA; CDR3: CASTRYGSGETQYF; DNA: TGTGCCAGCACCCGTTACGGGAGTGGGGAGACCCAGTACTTC
length: 15; V: TRBV20-1; size: few; J: TRBJ2-1; D: TRBD2; CDR3: CSARPTGTSYNEQFF; DNA: TGCAGTGCTAGACCAACCGGGACTAGCTACAATGAGCAGTTCTTC
length: 14; V: TRBV20-1; size: NA; J: TRBJ2-2; D: NA; CDR3: CSARGDSGTGELFF; DNA: TGCAGTGCTAGGGGGGACTCGGGCACCGGGGAGCTGTTTTTT
length: 17; V: TRBV28; size: NA; J: TRBJ1-5; D: NA; CDR3: CASSLWSSGGADQPQHF; DNA: TGTGCCAGCAGTTTATGGTCCTCGGGCGGGGCCGATCAGCCCCAGCATTTT
length: 16; V: TRBV13; size: few; J: TRBJ2-7; D: NA; CDR3: CASSLGGLIRSEEQYF; DNA: TGTGCCAGCAGCCTAGGAGGTCTAATCCGGTCGGAAGAGCAGTACTTC
length: 18; V: TRBV7-2; size: NA; J: TRBJ2-1; D: TRBD2; CDR3: CASSLPAGGGVSYNEQFF; DNA: TGTGCCAGCAGCCTCCCGGCTGGGGGGGGTGTCTCCTACAATGAGCAGTTCTTC
length: 12; V: TRBV7-9; size: NA; J: TRBJ2-1; D: NA; CDR3: CASSFHSDEQFF; DNA: TGTGCCAGCAGCTTTCATAGCGATGAGCAGTTCTTC
length: 12; V: TRBV12-3/TRBV12-4; size: few; J: TRBJ2-5; D: NA; CDR3: CASSSHGETQYF; DNA: TGTGCCAGCAGCTCTCACGGGGAGACCCAGTACTTC
length: 15; V: TRBV7-2; size: many; J: TRBJ2-1; D: NA; CDR3: CASSTDNLLYNEQFF; DNA: TGTGCCAGCAGCACGGACAATCTCTTGTACAATGAGCAGTTCTTC
length: 12; V: TRBV7-2; size: few; J: TRBJ2-7; D: NA; CDR3: CASSPPSYEQYF; DNA: TGTGCCAGCAGCCCCCCCTCCTACGAGCAGTACTTC
length: 13; V: TRBV29-1; size: NA; J: TRBJ2-5; D: NA; CDR3: CSAGYLVQETQYF; DNA: TGCAGCGCCGGGTACCTGGTTCAAGAGACCCAGTACTTC
length: 13; V: TRBV27; size: NA; J: TRBJ2-3; D: NA; CDR3: CASSFRGRDTQYF; DNA: TGTGCCAGCAGTTTCCGAGGGCGGGATACGCAGTATTTT
length: 13; V: TRBV7-2; size: many; J: TRBJ2-1; D: NA; CDR3: CASSPAQNNEQFF; DNA: TGTGCCAGCAGCCCGGCACAGAACAATGAGCAGTTCTTC
length: 14; V: TRBV5-7; size: many; J: TRBJ2-7; D: NA; CDR3: CASSFAPSPYEQYF; DNA: TGTGCCAGCAGCTTTGCCCCGTCCCCCTACGAGCAGTACTTC
length: 10; V: TRBV30; size: few; J: TRBJ2-1; D: NA; CDR3: CAWTKNEQFF; DNA: TGTGCCTGGACTAAAAATGAGCAGTTCTTC
length: 14; V: TRBV7-2; size: many; J: TRBJ2-7; D: NA; CDR3: CASSSQGGYDEQYF; DNA: TGTGCCAGCAGCTCACAGGGGGGGTACGACGAGCAGTACTTC
length: 11; V: TRBV25-1; size: once; J: TRBJ1-1; D: NA; CDR3: CASSVGDEAFF; DNA: TGTGCCAGCAGTGTGGGGGATGAAGCTTTCTTT
length: 14; V: TRBV20-1; size: few; J: TRBJ2-2; D: TRBD2; CDR3: CSAGGGRDTGELFF; DNA: TGCAGTGCAGGCGGCGGGAGGGACACCGGGGAGCTGTTTTTT
length: 15; V: TRBV2; size: NA; J: TRBJ1-5; D: NA; CDR3: CASSVGGLSNQPQHF; DNA: TGTGCCAGCAGTGTTGGTGGGCTTAGCAATCAGCCCCAGCATTTT
length: 14; V: TRBV7-2; size: many; J: TRBJ2-7; D: TRBD1; CDR3: CASSPGTGGVEQYF; DNA: TGTGCCAGCAGTCCCGGGACAGGGGGCGTAGAGCAGTACTTC
length: 16; V: TRBV10-1; size: NA; J: TRBJ2-1; D: NA; CDR3: CASSGARGNPVNEQFF; DNA: TGCGCCAGCAGTGGGGCCCGGGGGAACCCAGTCAATGAGCAGTTCTTC
length: 12; V: TRBV27; size: NA; J: TRBJ1-2; D: NA; CDR3: CASSRGFYGYTF; DNA: TGTGCCAGCAGCCGGGGGTTCTATGGCTACACCTTC
length: 16; V: TRBV7-9; size: NA; J: TRBJ2-7; D: TRBD2; CDR3: CASSLASGSLSYEQYF; DNA: TGTGCCAGCAGCTTAGCTAGCGGGAGCCTCTCCTACGAGCAGTACTTC
length: 14; V: TRBV18; size: many; J: TRBJ1-1; D: TRBD1; CDR3: CASSPPGTGPEAFF; DNA: TGTGCCAGCTCACCACCCGGGACAGGCCCTGAAGCTTTCTTT
length: 16; V: TRBV11-2; size: NA; J: TRBJ2-5; D: TRBD2; CDR3: CASSLWTSGDQETQYF; DNA: TGTGCCAGCAGCTTATGGACTAGCGGGGACCAAGAGACCCAGTACTTC
length: 16; V: TRBV12-3/TRBV12-4; size: few; J: TRBJ2-1; D: TRBD2; CDR3: CASSRLAGDTYNEQFF; DNA: TGTGCCAGCAGTCGACTAGCGGGGGACACCTACAATGAGCAGTTCTTC
length: 13; V: TRBV28; size: many; J: TRBJ2-7; D: NA; CDR3: CASSFRDLGEQYF; DNA: TGTGCCAGCAGTTTCCGGGACCTGGGGGAGCAGTACTTC
length: 13; V: TRBV27; size: NA; J: TRBJ2-7; D: NA; CDR3: CASSLSRSYEQYF; DNA: TGTGCCAGCAGTTTGTCCAGGTCCTACGAGCAGTACTTC